These 27 T cell receptor beta chains came from one sample sequenced in a study of blood T cell repertoires in COVID-19. Only in-frame clones appear in the TCRdb table, and some are missing; sequencing was by immunoSEQ multiplex PCR. Of under 300,000 clones in the sample, more than 75% are singletons; the top ten hold over 2%. The specimen sequenced was PBMCs or T cells enriched from blood (not recorded which). All receptors come from a woman aged 55-69 years in a cohort exposed to, infected with or recovered from COVID-19 (not recorded which).

The V gene is TRBV24-1, the J gene TRBJ2-5, with 8 nucleotides matching TRBD2. The CDR3 has 15 residues. Germline CDR1 KGHDR, CDR2 SFDVKD. J lost 4 bases, V lost 1 base, and 4 bases had no gene match. CDR3 loop: CATSDFTSGPETQYF. In DNA form, the CDR3 reads TGTGCCACCAGTGATTTTACTAGCGGTCCAGAGACCCAGTACTTC.

The chain combines TRBV24-1 with TRBJ1-2; D ambiguous. Germline V CDR1 and CDR2: KGHDR, SFDVKD. The CDR3 extends over 14 amino acids. Trimming shortened V by 0 bases and J by 7 bases, and 11 bases separated the two germline ends. The CDR3 coding sequence is TGTGCCACCAGTGATTTGCGCGGTGAGGTTGGCTACACCTTC. Protein product: CATSDLRGEVGYTF.

The chain uses TRBV11-2 and TRBJ2-3; the match to TRBD2 covers 8 bases. The CDR3 extends over 15 amino acids. CDR1 and CDR2 (germline): SGHAT, FQNNGV. The trim removed 2 bases at V and 2 bases at J, leaving 3 bases unmatched. The CDR3 loop is CASSLILADTDTQYF. For the CDR3, the DNA is TGTGCCAGCAGCTTAATACTAGCGGACACAGATACGCAGTATTTT.

In its sample, this clone was seen once. The chain employs TRBV11-1 and TRBJ2-2, with 8 bases lining up with TRBD2. Germline assignment: CDR1 SGHAT and CDR2 FQDESV (reference sequence). The trim removed 3 bases at V and 3 bases at J, leaving 3 bases unmatched. The CDR3 loop spans 15 amino acids. CDR3 amino acids: CASSLTGGYTGELFF. CDR3 in DNA: TGTGCCAGCAGCTTGACGGGAGGGTACACCGGGGAGCTGTTTTTT.

This chain uses TRBV4-1 with TRBJ1-4; D remains ambiguous. The V end lost 0 bases, the J end lost 0 bases, and 11 bases lay between the germline ends. CDR1 and CDR2 from the germline V gene are MGHRA and YSYEKL. The CDR3 totals 17 residues. The CDR3 DNA reads as TGCGCCAGCAGCCAAGATCGTCGCCCAGCAACTAATGAAAAACTGTTTTTT. Its translation: CASSQDRRPATNEKLFF.

The chain couples TRBV15 to TRBJ2-1; TRBD2 is a possible D gene (6 bases). This CDR3 has 13 residues. V was cut by 5 bases and J by 8 bases, with 13 bases left in between. Germline assignment: CDR1 LNHNV and CDR2 YYDKDF (reference sequence). The CDR3 sequence: CATSGGLIYEQFF. In DNA form, the CDR3 reads TGTGCCACCAGCGGCGGACTAATCTATGAGCAGTTCTTC.

This sequence joins TRBV28 and TRBJ2-2, with D possibly TRBD2 on 6 matching bases. V was pared by 8 bases and J by 1 base, with 14 bases between. The CDR3 runs 15 residues. CDR1 and CDR2 from the germline V gene are MDHEN and SYDVKM. CDR3 nucleotides: TGTGCCAGCGTCGCGGGACTCCTGAACACCGGGGAGCTGTTTTTT. It encodes CASVAGLLNTGELFF. Full variable domain (missing parts from reference TRBV28 and TRBJ2-2): DVKVTQSSRYLVKRTGEKVFLECVQDMDHENMFWYRQDPGLGLRLIYFSYDVKMKEKGDIPEGYSVSREKKERFSLILESASTNQTSMYLCASVAGLLNTGELFFGEGSRLTVL.

This chain uses TRBV24-1 with TRBJ2-3; 8 nucleotides match TRBD2. This CDR3 spans 16 amino acids. CDR1 and CDR2 from the germline V gene are KGHDR and SFDVKD. V lost 3 bases and J lost 3; bases outside the gene matches: 7. In DNA form, the CDR3 reads TGTGCCACCAGTGATCGCCCCGGGACTAGGACAGATACGCAGTATTTT. Amino acids: CATSDRPGTRTDTQYF.

The chain recombines TRBV6-5 with TRBJ1-1, with 8 bases that match TRBD1. The J segment lost 2 bases and the V segment lost 2 bases, leaving 7 bases of the junction unmatched. The germline CDR1 and CDR2 sequences are MNHEY and SVGAGI. This CDR3 region has 16 residues. This chain's CDR3 is CASSYRSTGGNTEAFF. CDR3 nucleotides: TGTGCCAGCAGTTACAGATCCACAGGGGGAAACACTGAAGCTTTCTTT.

The chain recombines TRBV5-1 with TRBJ2-7; D is possibly TRBD1 (6 bases). The CDR3 covers 14 residues. Germline V gene sequence: CDR1 SGHRS, CDR2 YFSETQ. The V end lost 3 bases, the J end lost 5 bases, and 15 bases lay between the germline ends. The CDR3 is CASSSKQGRDEQYF. The CDR3 coding sequence is TGCGCCAGCAGCTCCAAACAGGGTCGGGACGAGCAGTACTTC.

This rearrangement joins TRBV13 to TRBJ2-2; D is uncertain. Trimming shortened V by 1 base and J by 1 base, and 7 bases separated the two germline ends. This CDR3 is built from 15 residues. Germline assignment: CDR1 PRHDT and CDR2 FYEKMQ (reference sequence). As DNA, the CDR3 is TGTGCCAGCAGCTTAGTCACAGAGAACACCGGGGAGCTGTTTTTT. This encodes CASSLVTENTGELFF.

This chain uses TRBV29-1 with TRBJ2-7, with a possible D match to TRBD1 (6 bases). Germline V gives CDR1 SQVTM, CDR2 ANQGSEA. CDR3 length: 11 amino acids. V was clipped by 7 bases and J by 2 bases, with 9 bases between them. The CDR3 loop reads CSATGTYEQYF. As DNA, the CDR3 is TGCAGCGCCACAGGGACCTACGAGCAGTACTTC.

The chain has TRBV7-9 and TRBJ2-1, with 10 bases lining up with TRBD2. CDR1 is SEHNR, CDR2 FQNEAQ, per germline (reference sequence). The CDR3 consists of 14 residues. With 5 bases clipped from V and 5 bases from J, the junction kept 3 bases outside the gene matches. Written as DNA, the CDR3 is TGTGCCAGCAGCCCGGGACTAGCGAACAATGAGCAGTTCTTC. This sequence encodes CASSPGLANNEQFF.

The chain recombines TRBV4-1 with TRBJ2-3; tentative D call: TRBD2 (5 bases). Germline V gene sequence: CDR1 MGHRA, CDR2 YSYEKL. V was cut by 3 bases and J by 0 bases, with 7 bases left in between. CDR3 size: 14 residues. The CDR3 nucleotides read TGCGCCAGCAGCCAGGCGGGCAGCACAGATACGCAGTATTTT. Translation gives CASSQAGSTDTQYF.

V usage is TRBV15 and J usage is TRBJ2-7; 7 nucleotides line up with TRBD1. Per the germline V gene, CDR1 is LNHNV and CDR2 is YYDKDF (reference sequence). With V trimmed by 2 bases and J by 2 bases, 0 bases remained unmatched. The CDR3 consists of 13 residues. CDR3 nucleotides: TGTGCCACCAGCAGACAGGGGGCCTACGAGCAGTACTTC. This translates into CATSRQGAYEQYF. The complete variable domain, with remaining parts taken from reference TRBV15 and TRBJ2-7, reads DAMVIQNPRYQVTQFGKPVTLSCSQTLNHNVMYWYQQKSSQAPKLLFHYYDKDFNNEADTPDNFQSRRPNTSFCFLDIRSPGLGDTAMYLCATSRQGAYEQYFGPGTRLTVT.

The chain recombines TRBV10-3 with TRBJ1-5, with D unresolved. Germline-derived CDR1 and CDR2 are ENHRY and SYGVKD. V was shortened by 3 bases and J by 2 bases, with 8 bases between the two germline ends. CDR3 length equals 14 residues. For the CDR3, the DNA is TGTGCCATCAGTGAATGGGGAGGCAATCAGCCCCAGCATTTT. Amino acids: CAISEWGGNQPQHF.

The chain uses TRBV2 and TRBJ1-5; TRBD1 aligns across 10 bases. Germline lookup yields CDR1 SNHLY and CDR2 FYNNEI. The CDR3 is made up of 15 amino acids. The chain's CDR3 is CAAGTGAGGNQPQHF. CDR3 in DNA: TGTGCAGCCGGGACAGGGGCCGGGGGCAATCAGCCCCAGCATTTT.

This chain connects TRBV28 to TRBJ1-1; tentatively, D is TRBD1 (6 bases). The germline V gene encodes CDR1 MDHEN and CDR2 SYDVKM. V dropped 3 bases and J dropped 8 bases, with 13 bases sitting between them. The CDR3 contains 13 residues. The CDR3 DNA is TGTGCCAGCAGTTTGACAGGCCCCGGGGAAGCTTTCTTT. Protein sequence: CASSLTGPGEAFF.

V and J are TRBV11-1 and TRBJ2-1, with 8 bases lining up with TRBD2. Trimming cost V 3 bases and J 1 base; bases outside gene matches: 5. Germline values: CDR1 SGHAT, CDR2 FQDESV (reference sequence). The length of the CDR3 is 16 residues. In DNA, the CDR3 is TGTGCCAGCAGCTTGAAAGGCGGGAGGTCCTACAATGAGCAGTTCTTC. It yields the protein CASSLKGGRSYNEQFF. Based on the CDR3 plus reference TRBV11-1 and TRBJ2-1, the full variable domain is EAEVAQSPRYKITEKSQAVAFWCDPISGHATLYWYRQILGQGPELLVQFQDESVVDDSQLPKDRFSAERLKGVDSTLKIQPAELGDSAMYLCASSLKGGRSYNEQFFGPGTRLTVL.

The J gene is TRBJ2-7, the V gene TRBV6-6; 7 bases align to TRBD1. The CDR3 loop spans 16 amino acids. The V gene end was trimmed by 5 bases and the J gene end by 2 bases; junction bases not matched to a gene: 12. Per the germline V gene, CDR1 is MNHNY and CDR2 is SVGAGI (reference sequence). The CDR3 is CASSRYGTGTAYEQYF. The CDR3 coding sequence is TGTGCCAGCAGTCGATACGGGACGGGGACAGCCTACGAGCAGTACTTC.

The rearrangement links TRBV5-4 to TRBJ2-2, with D possibly matching TRBD1 (5 bases). The V gene's germline CDR1 is SGHNT and CDR2 YYREEE (reference sequence). The CDR3 spans 15 residues. V lost 0 bases and J lost 7, with 13 bases in between. The CDR3 DNA reads TGTGCCAGCAGCTTGGGTGGCTCAAGGGGCGGGGAGCTGTTTTTT. Encoded protein: CASSLGGSRGGELFF.

The J gene is TRBJ2-5, the V gene TRBV7-2; 9 bases agree with TRBD2. Germline CDR1 SGHTA, CDR2 FQGNSA. The CDR3 is 15 residues long. V trimming: 1 base; J trimming: 7 bases; junction bases outside the gene matches: 7. Written as DNA, the CDR3 is TGTGCCAGCAGCTTAGGTAGCGGGAGCCTGGGGACCCAGTACTTC. Residues: CASSLGSGSLGTQYF.

The chain combines TRBV2 with TRBJ2-6, with D unresolved. CDR1 is SNHLY, CDR2 FYNNEI, per germline. The CDR3 is 13 amino acids. The ends were cut back, 8 bases at V and 0 bases at J, with 5 bases in the middle. CDR3 sequence: CASVRSGANVLTF. As DNA, the CDR3 is TGTGCCAGCGTTCGCTCTGGGGCCAACGTCCTGACTTTC.

The V gene is TRBV18, the J gene TRBJ2-6, with 7 bases fitting TRBD1. The junction had 31 bases not matched to a gene; V was cut back by 6 bases and J by 2 bases. Germline CDR1 is KGHSH and CDR2 is LQKENI. This CDR3 contains 24 residues. This CDR3 is CASSPNGQAEVSSGSRTGANVLTF. In nucleotides, the CDR3 is TGTGCCAGCTCTCCCAACGGACAGGCCGAAGTTTCCTCTGGGAGTCGTACTGGGGCCAACGTCCTGACTTTC. Full variable domain (rest looked up from reference TRBV18 and TRBJ2-6): NAGVMQNPRHLVRRRGQEARLRCSPMKGHSHVYWYRQLPEEGLKFMVYLQKENIIDESGMPKERFSAEFPKEGPSILRIQQVVRGDSAAYFCASSPNGQAEVSSGSRTGANVLTFGAGSRLTVL.

This CDR3 is CASSESIIGGAEDTQYF. CDR3 sequence (DNA): TGTGCCAGCAGTGAGTCAATTATAGGGGGAGCAGAGGATACGCAGTATTTT. V gene TRBV6-4 combines with J gene TRBJ2-3; perhaps TRBD1 as D (6 bases). This CDR3 contains 17 residues. Trimming stripped 3 bases from V and 6 bases from J, with 22 bases between. The V gene's germline CDR1 is MRHNA and CDR2 SNTAGT.

This sequence joins TRBV24-1 and TRBJ2-2; tentative D call: TRBD1 (5 bases). Trimming pared 7 bases from V and 7 bases from J, leaving 15 bases between. Germline CDR1 KGHDR, CDR2 SFDVKD. The CDR3 runs 14 residues. CDR3 nucleotides: TGTGCCACCAGCGTCCAGGGAATCGGCGGGGAGCTGTTTTTT. It codes for CATSVQGIGGELFF.

This clone was counted between two and nine times. The chain links TRBV2 to TRBJ1-5; 10 bases line up with TRBD1. V was pared by 6 bases and J by 4 bases, with 3 bases of the junction left unmatched. The CDR3 is 14 amino acids. In germline, CDR1 is SNHLY, CDR2 FYNNEI. CDR3 coding DNA: TGTGCCAGCAGGAGGGACAGGGGAAATCAGCCCCAGCATTTT. It translates to CASRRDRGNQPQHF. Full variable domain (remainder filled in from reference TRBV2 and TRBJ1-5): EPEVTQTPSHQVTQMGQEVILRCVPISNHLYFYWYRQILGQKVEFLVSFYNNEISEKSEIFDDQFSVERPDGSNFTLKIRSTKLEDSAMYFCASRRDRGNQPQHFGDGTRLSIL.